This T cell receptor (beta chain) appears in the sequencing data of a study of blood T cells in healthy people across ages. Study-level background: Per two T cells, template switching captured roughly one barcoded beta molecule. Regarding the study as a whole: With naive T cell percentage, TCR beta diversity showed a strong correlation.

Next came a second PCR, run for about 7 to 12 cycles, which used a sample-barcoded 5' primer along with a J-beta primer mix. TCRdb passed the 5' RACE reads through MiXCR, listing each CDR3 protein once. In the table there are roughly 1.9 million distinct CDR3 sequences, about two fifths of which are singletons. The CDR3 consists of 15 residues. With 8 bases clipped from V and 5 bases from J, the junction kept 11 bases outside the gene matches. In this sample, this clonotype turned up a few times. Antigen: not known. Sequencing used blood. The chain carries TRBV12-3 or TRBV12-4 and TRBJ2-3, with TRBD2 matching over 9 bases. The clonotype originates from a human donor in good health. CDR3 residues: CASDVRSGGRDTQYF. The DNA for the CDR3 is TGTGCCAGCGACGTCAGGAGCGGGGGGAGAGATACGCAGTATTTT.